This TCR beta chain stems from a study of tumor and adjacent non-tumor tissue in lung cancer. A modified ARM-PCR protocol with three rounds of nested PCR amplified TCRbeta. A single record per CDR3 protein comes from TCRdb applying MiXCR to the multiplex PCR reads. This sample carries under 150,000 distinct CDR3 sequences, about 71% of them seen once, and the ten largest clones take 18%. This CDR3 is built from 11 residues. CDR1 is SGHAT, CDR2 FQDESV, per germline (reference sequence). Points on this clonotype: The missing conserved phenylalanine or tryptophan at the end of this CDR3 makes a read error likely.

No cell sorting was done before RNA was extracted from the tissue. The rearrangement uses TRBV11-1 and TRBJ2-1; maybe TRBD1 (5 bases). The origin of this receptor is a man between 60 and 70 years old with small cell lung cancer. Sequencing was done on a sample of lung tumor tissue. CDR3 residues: CANSLDSEQFY. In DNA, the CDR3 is TGTGCCAACAGCTTAGACAGTGAGCAGTTCTAC.